This T cell receptor (beta chain) was sequenced in a study of T-cell memory formation after mild COVID-19. Turning to the study itself: The TCR clusters were mostly specific to one donor.

This clonotype was seen repeatedly, ten times or more. Its target is unknown. Study results and caveats: Certain responding clones were present in pre-infection memory, suggesting participation of cross-reactive memory. The main location of contracting CD4+ clones was CM and EM, and that of contracting CD8+ clones was EMRA.

Germline CDR1 is SGHRS and CDR2 is YFSETQ. Germline trimming cut 6 bases from V and 3 bases from J; bases unmatched to any gene: 4. CDR3 length equals 15 residues. Libraries for TCRalpha and TCRbeta carried sample barcodes and unique molecular identifiers via 5'RACE. A single record per CDR3 protein comes from TCRdb applying MiXCR to the 5' RACE reads. Seen here are nearly 250,000 distinct CDR3 sequences, roughly 15% observed once, and the top ten hold less than 2.5%. The chain employs TRBV5-1 and TRBJ2-1; 12 nucleotides align to TRBD2. Sequencing used PBMCs or a T cell subset sorted from them (not recorded which). The TCR sequence derives from an adult woman who had mild COVID-19 (a few samples of this study predate the infection). Cell type and time point are not known. The DNA of the CDR3 is TGCGCCAGCAAACGGACTAGCGGGGTCTACAATGAGCAGTTCTTC. Amino acid sequence: CASKRTSGVYNEQFF.